This T cell receptor (beta chain) stems from a study of T-cell memory formation after mild COVID-19. MiXCR, run by TCRdb on the 5' RACE reads, gives a single entry per CDR3 protein. This sample has 450,000 to 650,000 distinct CDR3 sequences; less than 25% occur once, and the top ten carry 8.4%. After removal of 7 bases from V and 0 bases from J, the junction contained 9 bases not matched to a gene. The CDR3 is made up of 16 amino acids. Germline V lookup: CDR1 SEHNR, CDR2 FQNEAQ (reference sequence). The source of this sequence is an adult woman who had mild COVID-19 (a few samples of this study predate the infection). Cell type and time point are not known. The chain recombines TRBV7-9 with TRBJ2-1; 7 nucleotides agree with TRBD1. Sequenced material: PBMCs or a T cell subset sorted from them (not recorded which). The CDR3 spells CASTPKDRSSYNEQFF. The CDR3 region has the DNA TGTGCCAGCACCCCGAAGGACAGGAGCTCCTACAATGAGCAGTTCTTC.